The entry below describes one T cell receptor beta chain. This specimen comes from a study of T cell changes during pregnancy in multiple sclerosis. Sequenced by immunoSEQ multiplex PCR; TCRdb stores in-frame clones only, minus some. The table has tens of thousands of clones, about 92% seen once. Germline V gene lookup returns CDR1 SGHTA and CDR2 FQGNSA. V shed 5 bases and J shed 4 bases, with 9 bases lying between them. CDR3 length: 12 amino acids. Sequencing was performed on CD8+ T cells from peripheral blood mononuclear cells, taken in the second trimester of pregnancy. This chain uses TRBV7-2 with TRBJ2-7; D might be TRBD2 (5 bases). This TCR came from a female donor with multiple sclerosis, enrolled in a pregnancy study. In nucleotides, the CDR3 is TGTGCCAGCAGCCGCGGGCCTTACGAGCAGTACTTC. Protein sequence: CASSRGPYEQYF.